This T cell receptor beta chain was sequenced during a study of cytomegalovirus exposure and HLA in healthy donors. Background on the study: Early released data comprised tens of millions of unique TCRs from HLA-typed donors.

Germline V gene lookup returns CDR1 SGHTA and CDR2 FQGNSA. Trimming cost V 4 bases and J 3 bases, with 12 bases left between them. The CDR3 spans 15 residues. Primers for the PCR totalled 60 Vbeta and 13 Jbeta. Assay used: immunoSEQ multiplex PCR; TCRdb lists only in-frame clones, some missing. Of roughly 120,000 clones in the sample, almost 70% were seen once. The donors were healthy bone marrow donors. This chain links TRBV7-2 with TRBJ2-2; possibly TRBD2 for D (5 bases). The TCR originated in a young man in good health and CMV-seropositive. Sequenced: PBMCs. The DNA of the CDR3 is TGTGCCAGCAGCTCCCGGGGAACGGACACCGGGGAGCTGTTTTTT. Translation: CASSSRGTDTGELFF.